This TCR beta chain was found in a study of cytomegalovirus exposure and HLA in healthy donors. Notes on this clone: Its antigen is as yet unknown.

With V trimmed by 4 bases and J by 4 bases, 7 bases remained unmatched. Germline values: CDR1 GTSNPN, CDR2 SVGIG (reference sequence). The CDR3 runs 14 residues. Regarding the study as a whole: Reports credit the classifier with highly specific, highly sensitive diagnosis of cytomegalovirus status.

Produced via immunoSEQ multiplex PCR; TCRdb's table is partial and in-frame only. The table records 89,000 or so clones, around 93% of them present only once. This sequence was found in a woman aged 25-40 years in good health and CMV-seropositive. The sequencing input was PBMCs. The chain uses TRBV30 and TRBJ1-1; 9 bases align to TRBD1. The CDR3 loop is CAWTSGTGSTEAFF. CDR3 coding DNA: TGTGCCTGGACAAGCGGGACAGGGAGCACTGAAGCTTTCTTT.